This TCR beta chain was recovered during a study of blood T cells in healthy people across ages. Study conclusions and caveats: Leaving the PBMCs unsorted stopped any conclusive comparison of naive versus antigen-experienced cells. TCR beta diversity correlated strongly with naive T cell percentage. Per-million-T-cell TCR beta diversity fell roughly linearly with age.

To note about this clonotype: The antigen is not known.

V gave up 6 bases and J gave up 1 base, with 5 bases separating them. The CDR3 extends over 12 amino acids. Looked up from germline, CDR1 is KGHDR and CDR2 is SFDVKD. The authors ran a second PCR of 7 to 11 cycles using a sample-barcoded 5' primer and a J-beta primer mix. MiXCR was run by TCRdb on the 5' RACE reads, yielding one entry per CDR3 protein. The data show 800,000 to 950,000 distinct CDR3 sequences, with 25% to 30% seen just once and roughly 10% held by the top ten. This sample also belongs to another study, concerning T cells of mothers and their children. That work states: Per child, around 3 million TCR beta CDR3 reads were obtained, against over 9 million per mother.

The sample comprised blood. This chain uses TRBV24-1 with TRBJ1-2; D ambiguous. The source of this sequence is a woman in her forties in good health. CDR3 DNA: TGTGCCACCAGTCAATATAACTATGGCTACACCTTC. It codes for CATSQYNYGYTF.